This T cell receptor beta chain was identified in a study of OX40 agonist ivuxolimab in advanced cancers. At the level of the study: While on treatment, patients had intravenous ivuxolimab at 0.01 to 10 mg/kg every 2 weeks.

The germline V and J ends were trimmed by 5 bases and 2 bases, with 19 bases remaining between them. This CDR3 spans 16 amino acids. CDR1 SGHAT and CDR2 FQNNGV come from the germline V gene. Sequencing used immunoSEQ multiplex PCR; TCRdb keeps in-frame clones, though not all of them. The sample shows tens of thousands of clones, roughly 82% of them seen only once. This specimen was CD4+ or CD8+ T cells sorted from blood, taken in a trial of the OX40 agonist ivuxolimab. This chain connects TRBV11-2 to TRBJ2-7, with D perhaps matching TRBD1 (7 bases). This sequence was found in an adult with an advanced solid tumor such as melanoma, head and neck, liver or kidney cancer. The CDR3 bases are TGTGCCAGCAGCACAGGAGGAGGGGGCCCCACCTACGAGCAGTACTTC. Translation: CASSTGGGGPTYEQYF. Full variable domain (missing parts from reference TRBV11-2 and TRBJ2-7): EAGVAQSPRYKIIEKRQSVAFWCNPISGHATLYWYQQILGQGPKLLIQFQNNGVVDDSQLPKDRFSAERLKGVDSTLKIQPAKLEDSAVYLCASSTGGGGPTYEQYFGPGTRLTVT.